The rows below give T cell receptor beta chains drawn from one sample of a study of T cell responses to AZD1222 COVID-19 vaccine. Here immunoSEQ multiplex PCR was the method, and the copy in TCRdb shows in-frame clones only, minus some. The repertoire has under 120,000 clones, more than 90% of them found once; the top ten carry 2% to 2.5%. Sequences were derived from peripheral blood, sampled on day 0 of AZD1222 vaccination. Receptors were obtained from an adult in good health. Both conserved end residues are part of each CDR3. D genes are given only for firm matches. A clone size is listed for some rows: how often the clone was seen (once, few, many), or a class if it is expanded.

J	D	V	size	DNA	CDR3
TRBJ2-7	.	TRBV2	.	TGTGCCAGCTTTGCTCAGGGAACCTCCTACGAGCAGTACTTC	CASFAQGTSYEQYF
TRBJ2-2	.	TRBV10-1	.	TGCGCCAGCAGTGAGTTTAGTACCATGAACACCGGGGAGCTGTTTTTT	CASSEFSTMNTGELFF
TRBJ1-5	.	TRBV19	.	TGTGCCAGTAGTTCCTTGGCGGGAAGAACAGGGACGAATCAGCCCCAGCATTTT	CASSSLAGRTGTNQPQHF
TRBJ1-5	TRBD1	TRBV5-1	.	TGCGCCAGCAGCTTGGTTACAGGGGGCAATCAGCCCCAGCATTTT	CASSLVTGGNQPQHF
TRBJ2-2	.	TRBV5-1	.	TGCGCCAGCAGCTTTACACAGGGAATCGGCGGGGAGCTGTTTTTT	CASSFTQGIGGELFF
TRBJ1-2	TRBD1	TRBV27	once	TGTGCCAGCCGCCAGGGGGTGGGCTATGGCTACACCTTC	CASRQGVGYGYTF
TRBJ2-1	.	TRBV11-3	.	TGTGCCAGCAGCCACAGGAACAATGAGCAGTTCTTC	CASSHRNNEQFF
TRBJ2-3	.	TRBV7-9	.	TGTGCCAGCAGCCCCCGTCGTTTTGGCCGTGAACTTAGCACAGATACGCAGTATTTT	CASSPRRFGRELSTDTQYF
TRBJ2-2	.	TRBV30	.	TGTGCCTGGACCAGCCATATCCCCACCGGGGAGCTGTTTTTT	CAWTSHIPTGELFF
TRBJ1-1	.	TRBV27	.	TGTGCCAGCAGTTTAAGGGGGATGAACACTGAAGCTTTCTTT	CASSLRGMNTEAFF
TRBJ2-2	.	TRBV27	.	TGTGCCAGCAGACCAGGACAGACGAACACCGGGGAGCTGTTTTTT	CASRPGQTNTGELFF
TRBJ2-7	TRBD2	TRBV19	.	TGTGCCAGTAGCTCAGGCGGGAGCGGCGAGCAGTACTTC	CASSSGGSGEQYF
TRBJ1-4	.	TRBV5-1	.	TGCGCCAGCAGCTATCAGCCTGCAACTAATGAAAAACTGTTTTTT	CASSYQPATNEKLFF
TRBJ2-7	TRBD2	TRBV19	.	TGTGCCAGTAGTGTTAGCGGGAGCTCCTACGAGCAGTACTTC	CASSVSGSSYEQYF
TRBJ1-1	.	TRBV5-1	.	TGCGCCAGCAGCGTCTCTGGGAACACTGAAGCTTTCTTT	CASSVSGNTEAFF
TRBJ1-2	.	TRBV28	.	TGTGCCAGCAGTGTCACAGTTACTGCTAACTATGGCTACACCTTC	CASSVTVTANYGYTF
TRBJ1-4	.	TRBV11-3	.	TGTGCCAGCAGCTTAGACGGGACAAGTAATGAAAAACTGTTTTTT	CASSLDGTSNEKLFF
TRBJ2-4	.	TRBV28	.	TGTGCCAGCATGGGGGGGGCTGGAAAAAACATTCAGTACTTC	CASMGGAGKNIQYF
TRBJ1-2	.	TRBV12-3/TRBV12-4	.	TGTGCCAGCAGTCTAGGACAGAGTTATGGCTACACCTTC	CASSLGQSYGYTF
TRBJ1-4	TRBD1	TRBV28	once	TGTGCCAGCAGCAGGACAGGGGAGGAAAAACTGTTTTTT	CASSRTGEEKLFF
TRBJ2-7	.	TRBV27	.	TGTGCCAGCAGTTTTAATAAGGGGCCCTACGAGCAGTACTTC	CASSFNKGPYEQYF
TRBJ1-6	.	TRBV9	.	TGTGCCAGCAGCGTAGAGGGTGGGCGGAATTCACCCCTCCACTTT	CASSVEGGRNSPLHF
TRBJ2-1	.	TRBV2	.	TGTGCCAGCAGTTCGGGGAACTCCTACAATGAGCAGTTCTTC	CASSSGNSYNEQFF
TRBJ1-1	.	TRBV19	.	TGTGCCAGTAGTGCTCGGGTTATATCGGCAGTAGGCACTGAAGCTTTCTTT	CASSARVISAVGTEAFF
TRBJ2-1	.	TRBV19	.	TGTGCCAGTAAAATGGGGCAGGGGTCATTCTATGAGCAGTTCTTC	CASKMGQGSFYEQFF
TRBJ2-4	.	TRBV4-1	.	TGCGCCAGCAGCCAAAGACAGAGCTTTAACATTCAGTACTTC	CASSQRQSFNIQYF
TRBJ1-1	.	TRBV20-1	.	TGCAGTGCTAGTCTGGAGGTGAACACTGAAGCTTTCTTT	CSASLEVNTEAFF
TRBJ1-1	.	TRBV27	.	TGTGCCAGCAGTCAAGCCAGGAACACTGAAGCTTTCTTT	CASSQARNTEAFF
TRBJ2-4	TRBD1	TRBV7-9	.	TGTGCCAGCAGCTTAGAATCTACTTCGGGACAGGGGGCGAAAAACATTCAGTACTTC	CASSLESTSGQGAKNIQYF
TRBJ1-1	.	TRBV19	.	TGTGCCAGTAGTATCGGCGGGCGGGCTGAAGCTTTCTTT	CASSIGGRAEAFF
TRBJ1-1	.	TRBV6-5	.	TGTGCCAGCAGTTACCAACCCCGCCAGAACACTGAAGCTTTCTTT	CASSYQPRQNTEAFF
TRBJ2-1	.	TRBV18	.	TGTGCCAGCTCACCAACGACTATCAATGAGCAGTTCTTC	CASSPTTINEQFF
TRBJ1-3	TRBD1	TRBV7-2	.	TGTGCCAGCAGCACAGGGGGCCGGAGCTCTGGAAACACCATATATTTT	CASSTGGRSSGNTIYF
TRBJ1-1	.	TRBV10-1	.	TGCGCCAGCAGTGATACAGCGATGAACACTGAAGCTTTCTTT	CASSDTAMNTEAFF
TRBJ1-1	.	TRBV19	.	TGTGCCAGTAGGAGGGACACTGAAGCTTTCTTT	CASRRDTEAFF
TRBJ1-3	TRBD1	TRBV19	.	TGTGCCAGTAACCCGGACAGGGCCCACTCTGGAAACACCATATATTTT	CASNPDRAHSGNTIYF
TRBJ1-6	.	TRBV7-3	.	TGTGCCAGCAGCTTATCCTTGGGGAATTCACCCCTCCACTTT	CASSLSLGNSPLHF
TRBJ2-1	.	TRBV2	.	TGTGCCAGCCAGCAGGGTTTAACCTACAATGAGCAGTTCTTC	CASQQGLTYNEQFF
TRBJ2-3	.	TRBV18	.	TGTGCCAGCTCAGGCACGCAGGGTAGCACAGATACGCAGTATTTT	CASSGTQGSTDTQYF
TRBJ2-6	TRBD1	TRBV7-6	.	TGTGCCAGCAGCCCCACAGGGGCCTCTGGGGCCAACGTCCTGACTTTC	CASSPTGASGANVLTF
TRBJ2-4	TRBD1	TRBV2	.	TGTGCCAGCACCCGGGGACAGGGTCAAAACATTCAGTACTTC	CASTRGQGQNIQYF
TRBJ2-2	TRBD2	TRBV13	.	TGTGCCAGCAGCCAGCGGGGGGCGTTCGTAGGGTCCGGGGAGCTGTTTTTT	CASSQRGAFVGSGELFF
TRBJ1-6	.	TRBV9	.	TGTGCCAGCAGCGACGGACGGATCAATAATTCACCCCTCCACTTT	CASSDGRINNSPLHF
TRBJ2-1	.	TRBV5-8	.	TGTGCCAGCAGCTTCATGACGGGGTTGGAAGGGAGGCTATACAATGAGCAGTTCTTC	CASSFMTGLEGRLYNEQFF
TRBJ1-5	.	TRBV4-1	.	TGCGCCAGCAGCCAAGTCCTCCGAGGGTATAGCAATCAGCCCCAGCATTTT	CASSQVLRGYSNQPQHF
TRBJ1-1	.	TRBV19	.	TGTGCCAGTAGTATTATGGGTCACCATCCCATGAACACTGAAGCTTTCTTT	CASSIMGHHPMNTEAFF